Listed below are T cell receptor beta chains from one sample, sequenced in a study of T cell repertoires in cytomegalovirus infection. TCRdb reprocessed the reads with MiXCR, giving one entry per CDR3 protein. The top ten hold about 4.6% of the sample, which has 150,000 to 200,000 distinct CDR3 sequences, 9.5% seen once. Sequencing was done on a sample of PBMCs. The receptors were gathered from a human donor in good health (CMV status not recorded). Some clones in this sample may be carry-over from other donors' samples. CDR3s include the opening cysteine and the closing phenylalanine or tryptophan.

>TRBV7-7|TRBJ2-5
CASSSSTSGGLETQYF
>TRBV4-3|TRBJ1-1
CASSIVGLNTEAFF
>TRBV6-1|TRBJ2-3
CASSGTRLAGGRDTQYF
>TRBV19|TRBJ2-5
CASSIVGEVSQETQYF
>TRBV5-1|TRBJ2-6
CASSLTSSSGANVLTF
>TRBV7-3|TRBJ2-7
CASSLEGVVHEQYF
>TRBV29-1|TRBJ2-7
CSVGSGATYEQYF
>TRBV29-1|TRBJ1-5
CSVATDNSNQPQHF
>TRBV2|TRBJ1-1
CASSDAFF
>TRBV7-9|TRBJ1-2
CASSGTGGNYGYTF
>TRBV20-1|TRBJ2-7
CSWGGGTGLYEKYF
>TRBV28|TRBJ1-1
CASSLPGRGANTEAFF
>TRBV19|TRBJ2-1
CATRDRLYEQFF
>TRBV28|TRBJ2-4
CASSTGRLKERNRDIQYF
>TRBV20-1|TRBJ1-2
CSARDSLGYGYTF
>TRBV6-2/TRBV6-3|TRBJ1-1
CASSSDPEAFF
>TRBV29-1|TRBJ2-5
CSVTALGTQYF
>TRBV24-1|TRBJ2-1
CATSDHGTSEFDEQFF
>TRBV28|TRBJ2-2
CASSEPGLASTGELFF
>TRBV20-1|TRBJ2-7
CSASIPGVHEQYF
>TRBV7-9|TRBJ1-1
CASSLGSYGIEAFF
>TRBV12-3/TRBV12-4|TRBJ1-4
CASSTRRFEKPNEKLFF
>TRBV4-3|TRBJ1-5
CASSQDFEGPQHF
>TRBV7-8|TRBJ1-2
CASSLDRGYGYTF
>TRBV7-6|TRBJ2-7
CASSLAPGQDYEQYF
>TRBV7-9|TRBJ2-3
CASSSPGTDTQYF
>TRBV7-2|TRBJ1-1
CASSLWTGRNTEAFF
>TRBV19|TRBJ2-5
CASSGPGISQETQYF
>TRBV19|TRBJ2-7
CASSIAGEHYEQYF
>TRBV28|TRBJ1-6
CASKEGAGNSPLHF
>TRBV11-2|TRBJ2-1
CASSFLNHEQFF
>TRBV29-1|TRBJ2-7
CSVEEGSGSYEQYF
>TRBV3-1|TRBJ2-2
CASSQHGTGGTGELFF
>TRBV7-9|TRBJ2-5
CASSSGWTQYF
>TRBV29-1|TRBJ1-1
CSTSILGGGAEDTEAFF
>TRBV7-2|TRBJ2-7
CASSLQGGEQYF
>TRBV28|TRBJ1-1
CASSRPGQGVTEAFF
>TRBV7-9|TRBJ2-3
CASLRGTDTQYF
>TRBV5-4|TRBJ2-5
CASSPGTGGEETQYF
>TRBV11-1|TRBJ2-1
CASSLAKSSGRAAEQFF